The 30 T cell receptor beta chains reported below all come from one sample, sequenced in a study of blood T cells in healthy people across ages. The second PCR ran about 6 to 12 cycles with a sample-barcoded 5' primer and J-beta primers. TCRdb re-analysed the 5' RACE reads in MiXCR, keeping a single row per CDR3 protein. The table shows 630,000 or so distinct CDR3 sequences, with about 30% occurring only once. The source material was blood. These receptor sequences come from a woman of 80 years or more in good health.

The chain is built from TRBV27 and TRBJ1-5; TRBD1 matches 10 bases. The germline CDR1 and CDR2 sequences are MNHEY and SMNVEV (reference sequence). The ends lost 6 bases at V and 15 bases at J; junction bases unmatched: 11. The CDR3 runs 13 residues. CDR3 in amino acids: CASRGQPGQGLHF. The CDR3 bases are TGTGCCAGCAGAGGACAACCGGGACAGGGGCTGCATTTT.

In the case of this clonotype: This may stem from a read error, because a much larger clone lies one nucleotide away. This chain connects TRBV9 to TRBJ2-5; the D gene is possibly TRBD2 (6 bases). The assigned J gene may be wrong: the sequence end matches TRBJ2-7 better. CDR1 SGDLS and CDR2 YYNGEE come from the germline V gene. The CDR3 has 14 residues. The CDR3 sequence is CASGAGPNPYEQYF. CDR3 coding DNA: TGTGCCAGCGGCGCGGGACCGAATCCTTACGAGCAGTACTTC.

The chain employs TRBV5-8 and TRBJ1-5, with D perhaps matching TRBD1 (6 bases). The CDR3 sequence is 18 residues long. Germline CDR1 is SGHTS and CDR2 is YDEGEE. The germline V and J ends were trimmed by 4 bases and 2 bases, with 22 bases remaining between them. The chain's CDR3 is CASSRYERTDFGNQPQHF. The DNA for the CDR3 is TGTGCCAGCAGCCGATATGAAAGGACAGACTTCGGCAATCAGCCCCAGCATTTT.

As for this clonotype: One end of the junction fails to match germline, which may point to a read error. This chain joins TRBV5-4 and TRBJ2-1; possibly TRBD2 for D (6 bases). The CDR3 is made up of 14 amino acids. The germline V gene encodes CDR1 SGHNT and CDR2 YYREEE (reference sequence). This CDR3 reads CTSSLDAGSYEQFF. CDR3 sequence (DNA): TGTACCAGCAGCTTAGACGCGGGGAGCTATGAGCAGTTCTTC.

CDR3 DNA: TGCAGTGGGCCCGACCCCAACAAAGCAGATACGCAGTATTTT. This translates into CSGPDPNKADTQYF. The chain combines TRBV20-1 with TRBJ2-3, with D hard to call. Germline loops: CDR1 DFQATT, CDR2 SNEGSKA (reference sequence). This CDR3 spans 14 amino acids. V was shortened by 7 bases and J by 4 bases, with 18 bases between the two germline ends.

The chain employs TRBV4-2 and TRBJ1-1; 7 bases map to TRBD1. V lost 4 bases and J lost 0; bases outside the gene matches: 14. Germline V lookup: CDR1 LGHNA, CDR2 YNFKEQ. The CDR3 spans 18 residues. The CDR3 reads CASSPSGGGSYMNTEAFF. The CDR3 DNA is TGTGCCAGCAGCCCGTCGGGAGGGGGCTCATACATGAACACTGAAGCTTTCTTT.

As concerns this clonotype: A much bigger clone sits one base away, suggesting this may be a read error. This chain joins TRBV7-3 and TRBJ2-3, with 11 bases lining up with TRBD2. Germline loops: CDR1 SGHTA, CDR2 FQGTGA. The CDR3 has 17 residues. J was trimmed by 3 bases and V by 7 bases; bases with no gene match: 12. The CDR3 spells CASNSRLSGGVTDTQYF. Written as DNA, the CDR3 is TGTGCCAGCAACTCCCGCCTTAGCGGGGGGGTTACAGATACGCAGTATTTT. Combining the CDR3 with reference TRBV7-3 and TRBJ2-3 gives the whole variable domain GAGVSQTPSNKVTEKGKYVELRCDPISGHTALYWYRQSLGQGPEFLIYFQGTGAADDSGLPNDRFFAVRPEGSVSTLKIQRTERGDSAVYLCASNSRLSGGVTDTQYFGPGTRLTVL.

The chain uses TRBV7-8 and TRBJ2-5; perhaps TRBD2 as D (7 bases). Germline V gene data show CDR1 as SGHVS and CDR2 as FQNEAQ. V dropped 2 bases and J dropped 11 bases, with 15 bases sitting between them. CDR3 length: 13 amino acids. The CDR3, as DNA: TGTGCCAGCAGCTTAAGAACAGGGAGGGGGCAGTACTTC. Translation gives CASSLRTGRGQYF.

This clonotype was counted between two and nine times. The chain couples TRBV7-2 to TRBJ2-2, with D hard to call. CDR1 SGHTA and CDR2 FQGNSA come from the germline V gene. This CDR3 region has 15 residues. V was shortened by 1 base and J by 0 bases, with 6 bases between the two germline ends. CDR3 protein: CASSLDSPNTGELFF. The CDR3, as DNA: TGTGCCAGCAGCTTAGACAGCCCGAACACCGGGGAGCTGTTTTTT.

This chain connects TRBV20-1 to TRBJ2-1; possibly TRBD1 for D (6 bases). This CDR3 contains 13 residues. V was trimmed by 5 bases and J by 10 bases, leaving 18 bases between them. The V gene's germline CDR1 is DFQATT and CDR2 SNEGSKA (reference sequence). CDR3 protein: CSAGGQSLGEQFF. The CDR3 DNA sequence: TGCAGTGCTGGCGGACAGTCCCTCGGGGAGCAGTTCTTC.

The chain uses TRBV30 and TRBJ1-2; TRBD1 is a possible D gene (5 bases). The CDR3 sequence is 14 residues long. Germline CDR1 reads GTSNPN; CDR2 reads SVGIG (reference sequence). Between the trimmed V and J ends, which lost 0 bases and 1 base, there was a span of 9 bases. In nucleotides, the CDR3 is TGTGCCTGGAGTGTTGACAGATTTAACTATGGCTACACCTTC. Translated, it gives CAWSVDRFNYGYTF.

A note on this clonotype: This may arise from a read error, as a much more abundant clone is one base away. V usage is TRBV30 and J usage is TRBJ2-7; TRBD1 is a possible D gene (6 bases). Germline-derived CDR1 and CDR2 are GTSNPN and SVGIG (reference sequence). This CDR3 comprises 13 residues. The CDR3: CVWSPQGIGEQYF. DNA for the CDR3: TGTGTCTGGAGTCCACAGGGTATTGGGGAGCAGTACTTC.

This clonotype occurred many times. The V and J genes are TRBV7-2 and TRBJ2-7, with 15 bases lining up with TRBD2. CDR1 is SGHTA, CDR2 FQGNSA, per germline. V lost 0 bases to trimming and J lost 6 bases; unmatched junction nucleotides: 0. CDR3 length: 15 amino acids. The CDR3 reads CASSLAGLAGGEQYF. CDR3 nucleotide sequence: TGTGCCAGCAGCTTAGCGGGACTAGCGGGGGGCGAGCAGTACTTC.

The chain couples TRBV3-1 to TRBJ2-1; no definite D call. CDR1 LGHDT and CDR2 YNNKEL come from the germline V gene (reference sequence). This CDR3 contains 15 residues. This CDR3 is CTGSQGRGAHNEQFF. DNA of the CDR3: TGTACCGGCAGCCAAGGACGCGGAGCTCACAATGAGCAGTTCTTC.

This clonotype was observed a few times. This chain joins TRBV20-1 and TRBJ1-5, with 9 positions matching TRBD1. Losses at the gene ends were 3 bases for V and 4 bases for J; bases not matched to a gene: 4. This CDR3 contains 14 residues. The germline V gene encodes CDR1 DFQATT and CDR2 SNEGSKA (reference sequence). DNA of the CDR3: TGCAGTGCTAGGAGACAGGGGGAGAATCAGCCCCAGCATTTT. It translates to CSARRQGENQPQHF.

A note on this clonotype: One base away lies a much larger clone, so this may be a sequencing read error. The CDR3 protein is CASSQSPPISGRTDTQYF. CDR3 in DNA: TGTGCCAGCAGCCAGTCCCCTCCCATTAGCGGCCGCACAGATACGCAGTATTTT. V and J are TRBV3-1 and TRBJ2-3; a weak D match, TRBD2 (6 bases). The germline V and J ends were trimmed by 3 bases and 1 base, with 20 bases remaining between them. The CDR3 covers 18 residues. From germline, CDR1 is LGHDT and CDR2 YNNKEL (reference sequence).

This clonotype has at least ten counts. A junction end diverges from the germline sequence, so it may reflect a read error. This chain uses TRBV7-8 with TRBJ2-1, with D hard to call. Germline CDR1 SGHVS, CDR2 FQNEAQ. The CDR3 extends over 14 amino acids. The CDR3 nucleotides are TGTGCCAGCAGCTCCTGGCCGTCCTCCAATGAGCAGTTCTTC. It codes for CASSSWPSSNEQFF.

Comments on this clonotype: With a much larger clone just one base away, this may be a read error. V usage is TRBV7-2 and J usage is TRBJ1-2; D is unresolved. The CDR3 loop spans 14 amino acids. Trimming cost V 2 bases and J 5 bases, with 12 bases left between them. Germline CDR1 is SGHTA and CDR2 is FQGNSA. CDR3 bases: TGTGCCAGCAGCTTAAGGGAGAGAGGGTATGGCTACACCTTC. Its protein product is CASSLRERGYGYTF.

This clonotype was seen ten or more times. This rearrangement joins TRBV6-5 to TRBJ1-1; no firm D call. V was cut by 4 bases and J by 0 bases, with 9 bases left in between. In germline, CDR1 is MNHEY, CDR2 SVGAGI. CDR3 length equals 14 residues. The CDR3: CASSLTAMNTEAFF. The CDR3 nucleotides are TGTGCCAGCAGTTTAACAGCTATGAACACTGAAGCTTTCTTT.

Many counts were recorded for this clonotype. The chain is built from TRBV7-2 and TRBJ1-2; TRBD1 matches at 9 bases. The CDR3 is made up of 14 amino acids. The junction had 9 bases not matched to a gene; V was cut back by 5 bases and J by 8 bases. Germline CDR1 SGHTA, CDR2 FQGNSA. CDR3 amino acids: CASSPTGTGNGYTF. CDR3 bases: TGTGCCAGCAGCCCAACCGGGACAGGGAACGGCTACACCTTC.

About this clonotype itself: A read error is possible here, since a much larger clone lies one base away. The rearrangement uses TRBV6-2 or TRBV6-3 and TRBJ1-1; D is ambiguous. Germline CDR1 MNHEY, CDR2 SVGEGT. The CDR3 runs to 13 residues. The CDR3 sequence: CASSYGLNAEAFF. The CDR3 coding sequence is TGTGCCAGCAGTTACGGACTGAACGCTGAAGCTTTCTTT.

The J gene is TRBJ2-7, the V gene TRBV4-1, with D maybe TRBD2 (5 bases). Trimming left V 4 bases short and J 3 bases short, with 16 bases between. Germline assignment: CDR1 MGHRA and CDR2 YSYEKL. There are 15 residues in the CDR3. In DNA form, the CDR3 reads TGCGCCAGCAGCCTAGACACGACGGGGAACTACGAGCAGTACTTC. It codes for CASSLDTTGNYEQYF.

This clonotype was seen at least ten times. This sequence joins TRBV11-2 and TRBJ2-1; possible D gene TRBD2, 6 bases. The V and J ends lost 5 bases and 1 base respectively, with 12 bases between them. The germline V gene has CDR1 SGHAT and CDR2 FQNNGV. The CDR3 totals 15 residues. The CDR3 DNA follows: TGTGCCAGCAGCGCCGCTAGCGTATCCTACAATGAGCAGTTCTTC. This translates into CASSAASVSYNEQFF.

About this clonotype itself: A much more abundant neighbour one base away suggests this may be a read error. This chain links TRBV5-1 with TRBJ2-3, with D unclear. The CDR3 totals 14 residues. Germline lookup yields CDR1 SGHRS and CDR2 YFSETQ. CDR3 sequence: CTSSLSTRTDTQYF. DNA for the CDR3: TGCACCAGCAGCCTCTCGACACGTACAGATACGCAGTATTTT. Full variable domain (missing parts from reference TRBV5-1 and TRBJ2-3): KAGVTQTPRYLIKTRGQQVTLSCSPISGHRSVSWYQQTPGQGLQFLFEYFSETQRNKGNFPGRFSGRQFSNSRSEMNVSTLELGDSALYLCTSSLSTRTDTQYFGPGTRLTVL.

As regards this clonotype: Mismatch with germline at one junction end may stem from a read error. The rearrangement joins TRBV7-7 to TRBJ2-2, with D perhaps TRBD1 (5 bases). The germline CDR1 and CDR2 sequences are SSHAT and FNYEAQ (reference sequence). The CDR3 loop spans 14 amino acids. The CDR3 loop reads CASSPQGNTGELFF. CDR3 bases: TGTGCTAGCAGCCCCCAGGGGAACACCGGGGAGCTGTTTTTT.

This clonotype was recorded once. The rearrangement joins TRBV6-6 to TRBJ2-1, with 8 bases lining up with TRBD2. V lost 6 bases, J lost 15 bases, and 13 bases stayed unmatched. The CDR3 totals 13 residues. Germline V lookup: CDR1 MNHNY, CDR2 SVGAGI (reference sequence). The CDR3 nucleotides read TGTGCCAGCAGCCAAACCGACGGGGGGGCTTTGTTCTTC. Translating it yields CASSQTDGGALFF.

Comment on this clonotype: A much larger clone lies a single base off, so this may be a read error. V is TRBV27 and J is TRBJ2-5; 7 bases line up with TRBD1. The length of the CDR3 is 14 residues. The germline gives CDR1 MNHEY, CDR2 SMNVEV (reference sequence). With V trimmed by 8 bases and J by 11 bases, 17 bases remained unmatched. Written as DNA, the CDR3 is TGTGCCAGCTCCCGGGACAGCGTCTACAATGAGCAGTACTTC. Protein product: CASSRDSVYNEQYF.

This chain joins TRBV20-1 and TRBJ2-2; TRBD2 matches at 10 bases. Trimming at V came to 2 bases and at J to 3 bases, leaving 6 bases not matched to a gene. This CDR3 has 16 amino acids. Germline V lookup: CDR1 DFQATT, CDR2 SNEGSKA (reference sequence). The CDR3 DNA reads TGCAGTGCTAGACCGCCGGGACTAGCGTACACCGGGGAGCTGTTTTTT. Its protein product is CSARPPGLAYTGELFF.

The chain couples TRBV12-3 or TRBV12-4 to TRBJ1-2; 7 nucleotides line up with TRBD1. The CDR3 is 14 residues long. Trimming removed 5 bases from V and 4 bases from J; junction bases left unmatched: 7. CDR3 loop: CASSRDSMVYGYTF. The DNA of the CDR3 is TGTGCCAGCAGTCGGGACAGTATGGTCTATGGCTACACCTTC.

This clonotype came up many times. The CDR3 sequence: CASSESSGLAGGISDTQYF. CDR3 in DNA: TGCGCCAGCAGTGAGTCGTCGGGGCTAGCGGGGGGAATCTCAGATACGCAGTATTTT. The rearrangement uses TRBV10-2 and TRBJ2-3, with 11 nucleotides matching TRBD2. Germline V lookup: CDR1 WSHSY, CDR2 SAAADI. This CDR3 contains 19 residues. The J segment lost 4 bases and the V segment lost 0 bases, leaving 12 bases of the junction unmatched.